The rows below give T cell receptor beta chains drawn from one sample of a study of blood T cell repertoires in COVID-19. Data came from immunoSEQ multiplex PCR; TCRdb stores just in-frame clones and leaves some out. The sample includes some 96,000 clones, approximately 91% of them seen just once. The material sequenced was peripheral blood. The source of these receptors is a man aged 50-59 years with active COVID-19. CDR3s include the opening cysteine and the closing phenylalanine or tryptophan. A D gene is named only where the DNA matches it firmly. Rows give clone size only sometimes, using once, few, many, or a class for an expanded clone.

clone size	D gene	V gene	J gene	CDR3 protein	CDR3 DNA
NA	TRBD1	TRBV5-1	TRBJ1-1	CASRTGRTTKAFF	TGCGCCAGCAGGACAGGGAGGACGACAAAGGCTTTCTTT
NA	NA	TRBV5-6	TRBJ2-3	CASSSDYISSDTQYF	TGTGCCAGCAGTTCGGACTACATTTCGTCAGATACGCAGTATTTT
NA	TRBD2	TRBV3-1/TRBV3-2	TRBJ2-2	CASRPSSGTTNTGELFF	TGTGCCAGCAGACCCTCGAGCGGGACTACAAACACCGGGGAGCTGTTTTTT
once	NA	TRBV7-9	TRBJ2-2	CASSLQGGTNTGELFF	TGTGCCAGCAGCTTGCAGGGGGGCACGAACACCGGGGAGCTGTTTTTT
NA	NA	TRBV5-1	TRBJ2-3	CASSRQVQWDTQYF	TGCGCCAGCAGCCGACAGGTACAATGGGATACGCAGTATTTT
NA	NA	TRBV5-1	TRBJ1-1	CASSFQGNTEAFF	TGCGCCAGCAGCTTCCAGGGTAACACTGAAGCTTTCTTT
NA	NA	TRBV18	TRBJ1-2	CASSPPGIYGYTF	TGTGCCAGCTCACCACCCGGGATCTATGGCTACACCTTC
many	NA	TRBV5-4	TRBJ2-2	CASSLGGKTGELFF	TGTGCCAGCAGCTTGGGGGGCAAGACCGGGGAGCTGTTTTTT
NA	TRBD2	TRBV12-3/TRBV12-4	TRBJ2-1	CASTSSGGNEQFF	TGTGCCAGCACCTCTAGCGGTGGCAATGAGCAGTTCTTC
NA	NA	TRBV6-5	TRBJ1-2	CASSYSELPYGYTF	TGTGCCAGCAGTTACTCTGAGCTCCCCTATGGCTACACCTTC
NA	NA	TRBV14	TRBJ2-1	CASSHGQGYNEQFF	TGTGCCAGCAGCCACGGGCAGGGGTACAATGAGCAGTTCTTC
few	NA	TRBV5-1	TRBJ1-1	CASRRGRDTEAFF	TGCGCCAGCAGGCGAGGCAGGGACACTGAAGCTTTCTTT
NA	TRBD1	TRBV10-3	TRBJ1-2	CAISGTGANYGYTF	TGTGCCATCAGTGGGACAGGAGCTAACTATGGCTACACCTTC
NA	NA	TRBV13	TRBJ2-2	CASSGGSGARYTGELFF	TGTGCCAGCAGCGGAGGCTCAGGGGCCCGTTACACCGGGGAGCTGTTTTTT
NA	NA	TRBV15	TRBJ2-1	CATSPSVVNEQFF	TGTGCCACCAGCCCCTCGGTCGTCAATGAGCAGTTCTTC
NA	NA	TRBV4-1	TRBJ2-7	CASSQDRARQAPRAYEQYF	TGCGCCAGCAGCCAAGATCGGGCGCGTCAGGCCCCCAGGGCCTACGAGCAGTACTTC
NA	TRBD2	TRBV3-1/TRBV3-2	TRBJ2-1	CASRPSGGAYNEQFF	TGTGCCAGCAGACCTAGCGGGGGGGCCTACAATGAGCAGTTCTTC
NA	NA	TRBV5-3	TRBJ2-3	CARIRGGSDTQYF	TGTGCCAGAATCCGGGGAGGATCAGATACGCAGTATTTT
NA	TRBD1	TRBV6-6	TRBJ1-6	CASSYRAGTEVSPLHF	TGTGCCAGCAGTTACCGCGCCGGGACAGAAGTTTCACCCCTCCACTTT
NA	NA	TRBV13	TRBJ2-6	CASSLRQPGANVLTF	TGTGCCAGCAGCCTCCGACAGCCTGGGGCCAACGTCCTGACTTTC
few	NA	TRBV7-9	TRBJ1-6	CASSLRPTASSYNSPLHF	TGTGCCAGCAGCTTAAGGCCGACAGCAAGCTCCTATAATTCACCCCTCCACTTT